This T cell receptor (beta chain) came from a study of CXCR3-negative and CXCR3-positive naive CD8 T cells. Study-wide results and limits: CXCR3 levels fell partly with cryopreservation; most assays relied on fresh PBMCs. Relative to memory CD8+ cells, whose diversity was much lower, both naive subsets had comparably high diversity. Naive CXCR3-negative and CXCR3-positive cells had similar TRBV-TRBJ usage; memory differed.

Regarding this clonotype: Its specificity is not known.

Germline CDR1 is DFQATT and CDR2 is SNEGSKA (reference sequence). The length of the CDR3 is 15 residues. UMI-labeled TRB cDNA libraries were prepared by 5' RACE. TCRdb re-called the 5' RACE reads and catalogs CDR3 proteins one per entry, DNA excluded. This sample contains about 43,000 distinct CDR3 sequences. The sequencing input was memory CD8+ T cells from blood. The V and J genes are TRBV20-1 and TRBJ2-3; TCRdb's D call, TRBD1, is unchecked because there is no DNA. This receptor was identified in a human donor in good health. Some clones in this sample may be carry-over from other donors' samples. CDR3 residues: CSAEEGVMSPDTQYF.